A selection of T cell receptor beta chains follows, all from one sample in a study of T cells in Graves' hyperthyroidism and ophthalmopathy. TCRdb analysed the multiplex PCR reads with MiXCR anew, one entry per CDR3 protein. This table holds fewer than 600,000 distinct CDR3 sequences, approximately 14% found once. Source material: blood. The receptors come from a woman aged 40 to 50 with Graves' hyperthyroidism. Both conserved end residues are part of each CDR3. D genes are given only for firm matches. Rows may omit the clone size; those that give it use once, few, many or a size class.

j_call d_call v_call clone_size cdr3_aa cdr3_nt
TRBJ2-7 TRBD2 TRBV19 NA CASKTSGSTYEQYF TGTGCCAGTAAGACTAGCGGGAGTACCTACGAGCAGTACTTT
TRBJ1-5 NA TRBV30 many CAWLRDIRFLSNQPQHF TGTGCCTGGTTACGGGACATACGTTTTTTGAGCAATCAGCCCCAGCATTTT
TRBJ1-2 TRBD1 TRBV5-1 NA CASSSLTGINYGYTF TGCGCCAGCAGCTCCCTGACAGGGATTAACTATGGCTACACCTTC
TRBJ2-2 NA TRBV5-1 NA CASSLIVGAGELFF TGCGCCAGCAGCTTAATAGTGGGGGCCGGGGAGCTGTTTTTT
TRBJ1-3 TRBD1 TRBV6-1 NA CASRRGQPLGGNTIYF TGTGCCAGCAGACGGGGACAGCCGTTGGGAGGAAACACCATATATTTT
TRBJ2-2 NA TRBV4-1 NA CASSQVSAGQNTGELFF TGCGCCAGCAGCCAAGTTTCAGCGGGACAGAACACCGGGGAGCTGTTTTTT
TRBJ2-7 TRBD2 TRBV27 many CASSLSSGGGTLKPYEQYF TGTGCCAGCAGTTTATCGTCTGGGGGGGGGACCCTTAAGCCCTACGAGCAGTACTTC
TRBJ1-1 NA TRBV3-1 many CASSPGSGDGAFF TGTGCCAGCAGCCCTGGTTCCGGGGATGGAGCTTTCTTT
TRBJ2-3 TRBD1 TRBV7-9 many CASSPGQGRDTQYF TGTGCCAGCAGCCCCGGACAGGGGAGAGATACGCAGTATTTT
TRBJ2-7 TRBD2 TRBV30 many CAWSGSGGTYEQYF TGTGCCTGGAGCGGTAGCGGGGGGACCTACGAGCAGTACTTC
TRBJ2-5 NA TRBV3-1 NA CASSPHGYQETQYF TGTGCCAGCAGCCCTCACGGGTACCAAGAGACCCAGTACTTC
TRBJ2-7 TRBD2 TRBV4-2 many CASSQEGLAEIYEQYF TGTGCCAGCAGCCAAGAGGGACTAGCGGAGATCTACGAGCAGTACTTC
TRBJ1-6 NA TRBV27 many CASRAGGTNNSPLHF TGTGCCAGCCGCGCTGGAGGCACAAATAATTCACCCCTCCACTTT
TRBJ2-7 NA TRBV27 many CASKTPGVYEQYF TGTGCCAGCAAGACGCCGGGGGTCTACGAGCAGTACTTC
TRBJ2-7 NA TRBV28 many CASSFPGGAHEQYF TGTGCCAGCAGTTTTCCGGGGGGCGCCCACGAGCAGTACTTC
TRBJ1-6 TRBD1 TRBV20-1 NA CSASESGGNSPLHF TGCAGTGCTAGTGAGTCAGGGGGAAATTCACCCCTCCACTTT
TRBJ2-5 NA TRBV7-8 many CASSLAGLPGETQYF TGTGCCAGCAGCCTCGCGGGTCTACCGGGAGAGACCCAGTACTTC
TRBJ1-1 NA TRBV20-1 NA CSAGRGLNTEAFF TGCAGTGCTGGCAGGGGCCTGAACACTGAAGCTTTCTTT
TRBJ2-7 TRBD1 TRBV2 many CASGAPGQGIYEQYF TGTGCCAGCGGAGCCCCGGGACAGGGCATCTACGAGCAGTACTTC
TRBJ2-7 NA TRBV20-1 many CSARAPSFEEQYF TGCAGTGCTAGAGCCCCTAGCTTCGAAGAGCAGTACTTC
TRBJ1-4 NA TRBV27 NA CASSLRQVNEKLFF TGTGCCAGCAGTTTACGACAAGTTAATGAAAAACTGTTTTTT
TRBJ2-7 NA TRBV28 many CASSLGGRLSYEQYF TGTGCCAGCAGTTTAGGCGGCCGGCTCTCCTACGAGCAGTACTTC
TRBJ2-1 TRBD2 TRBV7-2 many CASSLSTSGSLNEQFF TGTGCCAGCAGCTTATCAACTAGCGGGAGCCTCAATGAGCAGTTCTTC